This passage covers 16 T cell receptor beta chains from one sample sequenced in a study of glioma-infiltrating T cells. Amplification of TCR alpha and beta CDR3 regions from RNA used iRepertoire nested multiplex PCR. TCRdb passed the multiplex PCR reads through MiXCR, listing each CDR3 protein once. The profile shows about 190,000 distinct CDR3 sequences, approximately 30% of them singletons. Sequences were obtained from glioma tissue, nonneoplastic brain tissue, or PBMCs (not recorded which). These receptors were taken from a human donor with low-grade glioma or glioblastoma, undergoing nonglioma brain surgery, or in good health (not recorded which).

The J gene is TRBJ2-1, the V gene TRBV6-1; D may be TRBD2 (6 bases). V gave up 4 bases and J gave up 3 bases, with 13 bases separating them. The V gene's germline CDR1 is MNHNS and CDR2 SASEGT. The CDR3 sequence is 15 residues long. CDR3 in amino acids: CASSGPGLNYNEQFF. CDR3 coding DNA: TGTGCCAGCAGTGGACCGGGACTGAACTACAATGAGCAGTTCTTC.

This clonotype was recorded at least ten times. The rearrangement links TRBV28 to TRBJ2-3, with D perhaps matching TRBD1 (5 bases). The germline CDR1 and CDR2 sequences are MDHEN and SYDVKM. V was cut by 4 bases and J by 3 bases, with 8 bases left in between. The CDR3 loop spans 13 amino acids. CDR3 in amino acids: CASSSRQTDTQYF. The CDR3 DNA reads as TGTGCCAGCAGTTCCAGACAGACAGATACGCAGTATTTT.

This clonotype was recorded a few times. The V call is TRBV7-9, the J call TRBJ2-3, with 8 bases identical to TRBD2. The germline gives CDR1 SEHNR, CDR2 FQNEAQ (reference sequence). This CDR3 is built from 17 residues. Trimming cost V 5 bases and J 4 bases; bases outside gene matches: 14. Here the CDR3 reads CASSTGMSGSVADTQYF. Written as DNA, the CDR3 is TGTGCCAGCAGCACAGGGATGAGCGGGAGCGTCGCAGATACGCAGTATTTT.

A few counts support this clonotype. A much larger clonotype is one base distant, so this may be a read error. V is TRBV18 and J is TRBJ2-5; no reliable D call. The CDR3 is made up of 12 amino acids. CDR1 is KGHSH, CDR2 LQKENI, per germline. Trimming stripped 2 bases from V and 3 bases from J, with 4 bases between. The CDR3 DNA sequence: TGTGCCAGCTCACCAAAAGAAGAGACCCAGTACTTC. Its translation: CASSPKEETQYF.

The V call is TRBV10-3, the J call TRBJ1-2, with D tentatively TRBD1 (6 bases). The V gene lost 0 bases and the J gene lost 1 base, with 15 bases spanning the gap. The germline CDR1 and CDR2 sequences are ENHRY and SYGVKD. The CDR3 is made up of 17 amino acids. Here the CDR3 reads CAISESSGQTLNYGYTF. CDR3 nucleotides: TGTGCCATCAGTGAGTCGTCTGGACAGACACTTAACTATGGCTACACCTTC.

This clonotype has only a few counts. V is TRBV3-1 and J is TRBJ2-1; unclear D gene. CDR3 length: 13 residues. The germline V and J ends were trimmed by 1 base and 7 bases, with 8 bases remaining between them. Germline V gene data show CDR1 as LGHDT and CDR2 as YNNKEL (reference sequence). The CDR3 nucleotides are TGTGCCAGCAGCCAAGTACTCCTAAATGAGCAGTTCTTC. Translating it yields CASSQVLLNEQFF.

This clonotype was observed many times. The rearrangement uses TRBV6-1 and TRBJ2-5, with 12 nucleotides matching TRBD2. Germline CDR1 MNHNS, CDR2 SASEGT. The V and J ends lost 7 bases and 1 base, in that order; junction bases with no gene match: 4. The CDR3 is 15 amino acids. For the CDR3, the DNA is TGTGCCAGCACCCCGGGACTAGCGGGCCAAGAGACCCAGTACTTC. It specifies CASTPGLAGQETQYF.

This clonotype was detected many times. V gene TRBV7-9 combines with J gene TRBJ1-1; D unresolved. This CDR3 is 11 amino acids long. Per the germline V gene, CDR1 is SEHNR and CDR2 is FQNEAQ (reference sequence). Trimming took 2 bases from V and 6 from J, leaving 4 bases between them. The CDR3 bases are TGTGCCAGCAGCTTATTCCCTGAAGCTTTCTTT. It codes for CASSLFPEAFF.

This clonotype showed up many times. The gene calls are TRBV6-5 and TRBJ1-3; possible D gene TRBD1, 5 bases. Germline-derived CDR1 and CDR2 are MNHEY and SVGAGI. The CDR3 totals 15 residues. V lost 2 bases to trimming and J lost 2 bases, with 10 bases between them. CDR3 DNA: TGTGCCAGCAGTTACGGGGGTCGGCCTGGAAACACCATATATTTT. This gives the protein CASSYGGRPGNTIYF.

As concerns this clonotype: The missing conserved phenylalanine or tryptophan at the end of this CDR3 makes a read error likely. It is unclear where the CDR3 begins or ends on the DNA, so no DNA is shown, and the CDR3 is as TCRdb lists it. V usage is TRBV15 and J usage is TRBJ2-5; TRBD2 was called by the table and not checked on the DNA. A total of 13 residues make up the CDR3, ends included. CDR1 is LNHNV, CDR2 YYDKDF, per germline (reference sequence). The CDR3 sequence is CATTLAERNEHFL.

The CDR3: CAWSFTPGDTQYF. For the CDR3, the DNA is TGTGCCTGGAGTTTCACCCCCGGAGATACGCAGTATTTT. The chain uses TRBV30 and TRBJ2-3; D is unresolved. Trimming stripped 2 bases from V and 5 bases from J, with 11 bases between. Germline V CDR1 and CDR2: GTSNPN, SVGIG (reference sequence). There are 13 residues in the CDR3. The variable domain in full, with the rest retrieved from reference TRBV30 and TRBJ2-3, is SQTIHQWPATLVQPVGSPLSLECTVEGTSNPNLYWYRQAAGRGLQLLFYSVGIGQISSEVPQNLSASRPQDRQFILSSKKLLLSDSGFYLCAWSFTPGDTQYFGPGTRLTVL.

This clonotype came up once. V is TRBV27 and J is TRBJ2-5, with 9 bases identical to TRBD1. The V gene end was trimmed by 0 bases and the J gene end by 5 bases; junction bases not matched to a gene: 4. This CDR3 contains 15 residues. Germline V CDR1 and CDR2: MNHEY, SMNVEV (reference sequence). The CDR3, as DNA: TGTGCCAGCAGTTTATCCGGACAGGGGCGGGAGACCCAGTACTTC. The encoded protein is CASSLSGQGRETQYF.

Turning to this clonotype: This clone may be a read error of a much larger clone one base away. The chain couples TRBV4-2 to TRBJ2-1, with D unclear. CDR1 and CDR2 from the germline V gene are LGHNA and YNFKEQ. The CDR3 spans 16 residues. The CDR3 region is CASSQEDVSAYNEQSF. The CDR3 DNA reads as TGTGCCAGCAGCCAAGAAGATGTGTCCGCCTACAATGAGCAGTCCTTC.

The V call is TRBV19, the J call TRBJ2-1, with TRBD2 matching 12 bases. The CDR3 length is 15 residues. CDR1 LNHDA and CDR2 SQIVND come from the germline V gene (reference sequence). V was pared by 4 bases and J by 5 bases, with 3 bases of the junction left unmatched. The CDR3 nucleotides read TGTGCCAGTAGTAAGCGGACTAGCGGGAACAATGAGCAGTTCTTC. Translated: CASSKRTSGNNEQFF. Full variable domain (missing parts from reference TRBV19 and TRBJ2-1): DGGITQSPKYLFRKEGQNVTLSCEQNLNHDAMYWYRQDPGQGLRLIYYSQIVNDFQKGDIAEGYSVSREKKESFPLTVTSAQKNPTAFYLCASSKRTSGNNEQFFGPGTRLTVL.

For this clonotype: This may stem from a read error, because a much larger clone lies one nucleotide away. Since no conserved phenylalanine or tryptophan closes the CDR3, a read error is the likely cause. This chain connects TRBV7-6 to TRBJ2-7; 12 positions match TRBD1. The germline gives CDR1 SGHVS, CDR2 FNYEAQ. The CDR3 is 15 amino acids. Losses at the gene ends were 0 bases for V and 5 bases for J; bases not matched to a gene: 2. The CDR3 loop is CASSLAGTGGDEQYI. Here the CDR3 DNA reads TGTGCCAGCAGCTTAGCCGGGACAGGGGGCGACGAGCAGTACATC.

At least ten counts were recorded for this clonotype. V gene TRBV20-1 combines with J gene TRBJ2-7, with D unresolved. V gave up 6 bases and J gave up 4 bases, with 16 bases separating them. Germline CDR1 reads DFQATT; CDR2 reads SNEGSKA (reference sequence). The CDR3 is made up of 13 amino acids. Here the CDR3 DNA reads TGCAGTGCCACGCCCGCTGCCGCATACGAGCAGTACTTC. Its protein product is CSATPAAAYEQYF.